This T cell receptor (beta chain) was found in a study of blood T cell repertoires in COVID-19. About the study: Collection of acute and convalescent COVID-19 samples took place in the United States, Italy and Spain. PBMCs, B-cell-depleted T cells, or T cells were the source of the cDNA or gDNA that made up the material.

Study processing details: Counts of nucleated cells, estimated from reference gene primer amplification, were obtained. Assay used: immunoSEQ multiplex PCR; TCRdb lists only in-frame clones, some missing. The D gene and trimming were derived from the DNA, and the V and J assignments and clone size from that table. The sample lists under 350,000 clones, around nine tenths seen once, with about 4.6% in the top ten. Trimming removed 2 bases from V and 1 base from J, with 8 bases in between. The CDR3 runs 14 residues. Germline V gene sequence: CDR1 LNHDA, CDR2 SQIVND (reference sequence). The sequence was obtained from a man aged 35-49 years with acute or convalescent COVID-19. The sample comprised peripheral blood. The chain carries TRBV19 and TRBJ1-1, with TRBD1 as a possible D gene (5 bases). CDR3 sequence: CASSITGANTEAFF. The DNA for the CDR3 is TGTGCCAGTAGTATAACAGGAGCGAACACTGAAGCTTTCTTT.